What follows is one T cell receptor beta chain and its context. With V trimmed by 5 bases and J by 5 bases, 9 bases remained unmatched. The CDR3 sequence is 16 residues long. The germline CDR1 and CDR2 sequences are MDHEN and SYDVKM. Each PCR contained spiked-in synthetic TCR analog templates. Generated by immunoSEQ multiplex PCR, the TCRdb table keeps only in-frame clones and is missing some. This sample has around 100,000 clones, with 70% to 90% found just once. The sample is drawn from a study of PD-L1 blockade in urothelial cancer. Turning to the study itself: Patients, treated from about 2014 onward, received atezolizumab 1,200 mg intravenously every 3 weeks. In terms of prior chemotherapy, patients had received 0 to 3 regimens. At 6 weeks and at 3 weeks (second dose) after treatment start, blood was analyzed.

The rearrangement uses TRBV28 and TRBJ2-5, with 12 bases lining up with TRBD2. This sequence originates from a man aged 50 to 60 with urothelial cancer. The sequencing here drew on PBMCs, taken around atezolizumab (anti-PD-L1) treatment. The CDR3 region has the DNA TGTGCCAGCAGTCCCGCTAGCGGGAGGGCCTCGGAGACCCAGTACTTC. Protein product: CASSPASGRASETQYF. Variable domain in full (rest from reference TRBV28 and TRBJ2-5): DVKVTQSSRYLVKRTGEKVFLECVQDMDHENMFWYRQDPGLGLRLIYFSYDVKMKEKGDIPEGYSVSREKKERFSLILESASTNQTSMYLCASSPASGRASETQYFGPGTRLLVL.